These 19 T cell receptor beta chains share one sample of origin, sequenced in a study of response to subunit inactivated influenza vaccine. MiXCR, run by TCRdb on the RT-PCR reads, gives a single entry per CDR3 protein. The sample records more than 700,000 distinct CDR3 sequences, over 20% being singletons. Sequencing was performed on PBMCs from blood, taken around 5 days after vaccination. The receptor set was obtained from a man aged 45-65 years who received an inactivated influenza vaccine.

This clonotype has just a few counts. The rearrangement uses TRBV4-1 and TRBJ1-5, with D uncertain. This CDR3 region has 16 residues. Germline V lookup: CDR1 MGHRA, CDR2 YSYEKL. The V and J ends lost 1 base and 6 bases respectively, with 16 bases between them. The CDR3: CASSQGGGRTGQPQHF. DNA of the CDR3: TGCGCCAGCAGCCAAGGAGGAGGGCGCACGGGTCAGCCCCAGCATTTT.

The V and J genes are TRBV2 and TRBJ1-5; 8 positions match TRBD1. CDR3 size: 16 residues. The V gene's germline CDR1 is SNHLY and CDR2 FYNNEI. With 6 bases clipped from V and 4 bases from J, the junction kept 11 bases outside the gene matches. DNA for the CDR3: TGTGCCAGCAGCCTCCTTACAGGGGGACTAAATCAGCCCCAGCATTTT. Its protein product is CASSLLTGGLNQPQHF.

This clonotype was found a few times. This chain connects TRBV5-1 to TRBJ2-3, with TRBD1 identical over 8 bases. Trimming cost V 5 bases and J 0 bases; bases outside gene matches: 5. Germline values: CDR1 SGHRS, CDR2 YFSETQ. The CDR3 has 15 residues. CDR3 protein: CASRSDRGSTDTQYF. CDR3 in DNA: TGCGCCAGCAGGAGCGACAGGGGCAGCACAGATACGCAGTATTTT.

CDR3 bases: TGCAGTGCTAGAGACGGACCCACAGATACGCAGTATTTT. It is translated as CSARDGPTDTQYF. The rearrangement uses TRBV20-1 and TRBJ2-3; no clear D. The V end lost 0 bases, the J end lost 2 bases, and 6 bases lay between the germline ends. Germline V CDR1 and CDR2: DFQATT, SNEGSKA (reference sequence). The length of the CDR3 is 13 residues.

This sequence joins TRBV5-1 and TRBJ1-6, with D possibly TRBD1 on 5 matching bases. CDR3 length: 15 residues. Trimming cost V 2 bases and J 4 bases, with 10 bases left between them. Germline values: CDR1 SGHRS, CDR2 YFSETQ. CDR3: CASSFRREYNSPLHF. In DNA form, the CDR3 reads TGCGCCAGCAGCTTCCGCAGGGAGTATAATTCACCCCTCCACTTT.

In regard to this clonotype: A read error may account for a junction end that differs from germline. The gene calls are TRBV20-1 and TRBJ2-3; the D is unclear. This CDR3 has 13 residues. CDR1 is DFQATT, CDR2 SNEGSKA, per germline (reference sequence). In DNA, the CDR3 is TGCAGTGTGTCGCCTAGTAGCACAGAGACGCTGTATTTT. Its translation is CSVSPSSTETLYF.

CDR3 region: CASSQLEGSTGELFF. CDR3 nucleotides: TGCGCCAGCAGCCAATTGGAGGGGAGCACCGGGGAGCTGTTTTTT. V gene TRBV4-1 combines with J gene TRBJ2-2, with TRBD2 as a possible D gene (6 bases). CDR1 MGHRA and CDR2 YSYEKL come from the germline V gene. V gave up 2 bases and J gave up 4 bases, with 11 bases separating them. This CDR3 region has 15 residues.

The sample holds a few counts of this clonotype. CDR3 loop: CASSQEGEGNQPQHF. In DNA, the CDR3 is TGTGCCAGCAGCCAAGAGGGGGAGGGCAATCAGCCCCAGCATTTT. The chain employs TRBV4-2 and TRBJ1-5, with D perhaps TRBD1 (5 bases). Germline loops: CDR1 LGHNA, CDR2 YNFKEQ. CDR3 length: 15 amino acids. Deletions cut 0 bases from V and 2 bases from J, with 8 bases between.

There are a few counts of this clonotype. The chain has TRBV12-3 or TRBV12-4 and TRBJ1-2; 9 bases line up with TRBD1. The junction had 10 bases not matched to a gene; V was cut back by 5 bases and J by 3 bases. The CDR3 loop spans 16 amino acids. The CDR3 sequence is CASSAGTGLFYYGYTF. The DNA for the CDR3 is TGTGCCAGCAGTGCCGGGACAGGGCTCTTCTACTATGGCTACACCTTC.

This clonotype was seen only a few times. The CDR3 region has the DNA TGTGCCAGCAGCTTGTATCGACTAAATACGAACACCGGGGAGCTGTTTTTT. It specifies CASSLYRLNTNTGELFF. This chain connects TRBV5-5 to TRBJ2-2; D possibly corresponds to TRBD2 (5 bases). Germline V gives CDR1 SGHKS, CDR2 YYEKEE (reference sequence). Trimming removed 1 base from V and 0 bases from J, with 13 bases in between. The CDR3 covers 17 residues.

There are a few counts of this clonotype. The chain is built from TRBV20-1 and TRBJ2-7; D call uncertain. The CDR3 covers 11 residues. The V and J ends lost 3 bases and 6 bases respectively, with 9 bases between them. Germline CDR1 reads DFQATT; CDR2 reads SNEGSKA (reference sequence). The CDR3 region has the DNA TGCAGTGCTAGTTTGGGTCTCGAGCAGTACTTC. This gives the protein CSASLGLEQYF.

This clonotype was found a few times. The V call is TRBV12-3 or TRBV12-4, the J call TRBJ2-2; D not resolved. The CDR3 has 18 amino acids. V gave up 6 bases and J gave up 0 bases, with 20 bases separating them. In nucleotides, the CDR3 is TGTGCCAGCAGATTTGACACTTTTAGCCAGACGAACACCGGGGAGCTGTTTTTT. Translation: CASRFDTFSQTNTGELFF.

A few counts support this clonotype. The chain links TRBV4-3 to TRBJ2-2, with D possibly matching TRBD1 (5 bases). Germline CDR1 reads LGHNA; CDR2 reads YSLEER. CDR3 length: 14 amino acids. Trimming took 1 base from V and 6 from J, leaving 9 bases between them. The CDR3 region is CASSQGQFAGELFF. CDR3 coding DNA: TGCGCCAGCAGCCAAGGACAGTTCGCCGGGGAGCTGTTTTTT.

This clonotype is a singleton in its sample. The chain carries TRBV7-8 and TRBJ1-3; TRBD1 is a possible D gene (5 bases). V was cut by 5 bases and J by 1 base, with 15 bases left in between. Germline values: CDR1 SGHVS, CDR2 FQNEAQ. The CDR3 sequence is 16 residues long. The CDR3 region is CASSKMGGSSGNTIYF. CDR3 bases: TGTGCCAGCAGCAAGATGGGGGGTTCGTCTGGAAACACCATATATTTT.

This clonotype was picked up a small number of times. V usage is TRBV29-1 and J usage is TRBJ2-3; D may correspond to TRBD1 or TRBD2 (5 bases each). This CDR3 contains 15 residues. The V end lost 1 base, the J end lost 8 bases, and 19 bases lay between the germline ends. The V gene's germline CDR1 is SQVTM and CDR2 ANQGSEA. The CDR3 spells CSVEGLGVAPGTQYF. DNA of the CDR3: TGCAGCGTTGAAGGTTTAGGGGTAGCGCCGGGTACGCAGTATTTT.

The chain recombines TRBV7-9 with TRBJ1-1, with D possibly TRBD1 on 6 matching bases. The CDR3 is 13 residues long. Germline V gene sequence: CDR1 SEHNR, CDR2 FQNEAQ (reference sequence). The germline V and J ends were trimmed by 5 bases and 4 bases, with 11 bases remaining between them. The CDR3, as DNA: TGTGCCAGCAGCCCGGGGGGGGCCACTGAAGCTTTCTTT. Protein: CASSPGGATEAFF.

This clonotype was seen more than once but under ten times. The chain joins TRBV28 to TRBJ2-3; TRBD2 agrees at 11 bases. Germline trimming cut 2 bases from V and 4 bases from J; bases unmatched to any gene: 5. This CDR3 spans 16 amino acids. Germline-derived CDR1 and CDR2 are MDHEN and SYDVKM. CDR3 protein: CASSLAGSGRADTQYF. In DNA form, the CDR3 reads TGTGCCAGCAGTTTAGCTGGTAGCGGGAGGGCAGATACGCAGTATTTT.

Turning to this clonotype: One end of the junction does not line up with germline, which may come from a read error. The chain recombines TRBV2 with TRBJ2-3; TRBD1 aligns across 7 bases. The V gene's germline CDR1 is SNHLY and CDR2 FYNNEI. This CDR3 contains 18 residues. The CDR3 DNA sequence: TGTACCAGCAGCCCAGCGTGGGGGACAGAGGAGCGCACAGATACGCAGTATTTT. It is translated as CTSSPAWGTEERTDTQYF.

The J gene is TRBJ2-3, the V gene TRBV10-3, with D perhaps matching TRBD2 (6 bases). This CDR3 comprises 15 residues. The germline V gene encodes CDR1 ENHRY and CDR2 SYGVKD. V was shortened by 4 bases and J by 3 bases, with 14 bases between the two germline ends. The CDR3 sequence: CAISGSSGPTDTQYF. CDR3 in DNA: TGTGCCATCAGTGGCTCGAGCGGGCCGACAGATACGCAGTATTTT.